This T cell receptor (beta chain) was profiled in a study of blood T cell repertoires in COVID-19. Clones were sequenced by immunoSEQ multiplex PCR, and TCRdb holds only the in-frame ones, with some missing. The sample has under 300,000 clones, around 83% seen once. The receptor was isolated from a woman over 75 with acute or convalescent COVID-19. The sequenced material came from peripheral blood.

DNA for the CDR3: TGCGCCAGCAGTGGGACAGGTCGTAACTACGAGCAGTACTTC. Protein sequence: CASSGTGRNYEQYF. The chain joins TRBV5-1 to TRBJ2-7; TRBD1 matches 8 bases. Germline V gene data show CDR1 as SGHRS and CDR2 as YFSETQ. The CDR3 loop spans 14 amino acids. V shed 5 bases, J shed 3 bases, and the junction held 7 bases outside the gene matches.